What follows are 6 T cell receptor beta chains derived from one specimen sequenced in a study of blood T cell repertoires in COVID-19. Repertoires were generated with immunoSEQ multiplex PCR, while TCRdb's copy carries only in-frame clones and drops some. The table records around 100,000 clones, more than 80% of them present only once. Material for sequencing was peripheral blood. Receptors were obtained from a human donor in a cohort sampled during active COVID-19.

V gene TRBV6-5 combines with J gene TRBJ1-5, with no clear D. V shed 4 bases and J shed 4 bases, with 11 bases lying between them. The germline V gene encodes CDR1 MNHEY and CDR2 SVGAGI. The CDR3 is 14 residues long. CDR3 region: CASSSQRTNQPQHF. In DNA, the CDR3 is TGTGCCAGCAGTTCACAAAGGACTAATCAGCCCCAGCATTTT.

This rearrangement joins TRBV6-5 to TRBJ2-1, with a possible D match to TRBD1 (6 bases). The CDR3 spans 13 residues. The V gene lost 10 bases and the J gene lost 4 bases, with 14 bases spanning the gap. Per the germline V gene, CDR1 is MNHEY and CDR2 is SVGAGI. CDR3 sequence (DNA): TGTGCCACCAGGGGCTATTCTTACAATGAGCAGTTCTTC. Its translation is CATRGYSYNEQFF.

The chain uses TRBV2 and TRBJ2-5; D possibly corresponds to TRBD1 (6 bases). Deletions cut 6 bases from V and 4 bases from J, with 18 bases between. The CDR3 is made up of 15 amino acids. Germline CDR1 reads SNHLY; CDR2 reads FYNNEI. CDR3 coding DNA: TGTGCCAGCAGGAAACAGGGAAGTGTAGGAGAGACCCAGTACTTC. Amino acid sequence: CASRKQGSVGETQYF. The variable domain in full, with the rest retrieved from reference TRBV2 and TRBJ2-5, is EPEVTQTPSHQVTQMGQEVILRCVPISNHLYFYWYRQILGQKVEFLVSFYNNEISEKSEIFDDQFSVERPDGSNFTLKIRSTKLEDSAMYFCASRKQGSVGETQYFGPGTRLLVL.

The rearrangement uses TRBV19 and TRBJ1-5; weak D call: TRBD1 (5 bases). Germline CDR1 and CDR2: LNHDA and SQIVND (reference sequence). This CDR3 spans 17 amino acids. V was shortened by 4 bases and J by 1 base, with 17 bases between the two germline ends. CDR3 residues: CASSTGTSSSSNQPQHF. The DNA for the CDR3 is TGTGCCAGTAGTACCGGGACTTCCAGCTCAAGCAATCAGCCCCAGCATTTT.

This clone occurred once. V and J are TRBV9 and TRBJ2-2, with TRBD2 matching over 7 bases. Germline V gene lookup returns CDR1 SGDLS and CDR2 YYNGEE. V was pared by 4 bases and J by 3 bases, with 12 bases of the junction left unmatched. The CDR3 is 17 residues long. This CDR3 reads CASSPGSSGGDTGELFF. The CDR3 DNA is TGTGCCAGCAGCCCAGGTTCTAGCGGAGGGGACACCGGGGAGCTGTTTTTT.

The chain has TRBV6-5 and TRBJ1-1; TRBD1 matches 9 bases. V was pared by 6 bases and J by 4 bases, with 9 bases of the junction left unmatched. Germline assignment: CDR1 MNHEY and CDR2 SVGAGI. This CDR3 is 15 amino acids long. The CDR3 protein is CASSNGQGYITEAFF. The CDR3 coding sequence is TGTGCCAGCAGCAACGGACAGGGGTATATCACTGAAGCTTTCTTT.